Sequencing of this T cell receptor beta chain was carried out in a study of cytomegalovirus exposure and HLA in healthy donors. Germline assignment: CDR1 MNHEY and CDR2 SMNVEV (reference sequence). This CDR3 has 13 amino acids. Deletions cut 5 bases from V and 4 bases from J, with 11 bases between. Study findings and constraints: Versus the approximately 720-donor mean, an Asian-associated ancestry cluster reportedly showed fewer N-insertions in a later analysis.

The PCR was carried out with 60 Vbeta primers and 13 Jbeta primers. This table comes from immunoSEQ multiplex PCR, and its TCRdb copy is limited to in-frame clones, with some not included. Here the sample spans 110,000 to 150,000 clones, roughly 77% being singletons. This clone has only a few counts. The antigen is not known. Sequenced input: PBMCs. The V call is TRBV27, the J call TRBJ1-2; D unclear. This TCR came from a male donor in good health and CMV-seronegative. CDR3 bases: TGTGCCAGCAGTACCCGGAGCGGCTATGGCTACACCTTC. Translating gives CASSTRSGYGYTF.